This T cell receptor (beta chain) was recovered during a study of metastatic and nonmetastatic thyroid tumors. Whole-study context: Both malignant and benign thyroid patients supplied peripheral blood and tumor or nodule tissue samples, across which the repertoires of these patients were then compared.

The CDR3 consists of 13 residues. V lost 2 bases and J 8 bases, leaving 12 bases between the germline ends. Germline-derived CDR1 and CDR2 are SGHTA and FQGTGA. All patients were treatment-naive before thyroid surgery. TCRdb re-analyzed the PCR reads through MiXCR. The table shows over 20,000 clones, with approximately 28% occurring only once. The chain joins TRBV7-3 to TRBJ1-2; D not resolved. The TCR originated in a male donor with papillary thyroid cancer or a benign thyroid nodule (not recorded which). Some clones in this sample may be carry-over from other donors' samples. The sequencing sample was made of tumor tissue. Here the CDR3 reads CASSLADGGGYTF. CDR3 nucleotide sequence: TGTGCCAGCAGCTTAGCGGACGGTGGGGGCTACACCTTC.